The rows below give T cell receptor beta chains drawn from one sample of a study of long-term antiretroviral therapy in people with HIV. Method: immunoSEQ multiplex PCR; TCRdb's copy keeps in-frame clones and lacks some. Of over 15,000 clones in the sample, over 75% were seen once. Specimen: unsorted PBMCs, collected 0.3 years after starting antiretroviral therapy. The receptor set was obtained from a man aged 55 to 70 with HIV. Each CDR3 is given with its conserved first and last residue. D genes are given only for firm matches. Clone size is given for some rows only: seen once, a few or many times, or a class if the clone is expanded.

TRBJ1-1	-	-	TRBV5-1	TGCGCCAGCAGCCCCTTTGGGCATAACACTGAAGCTTTCTTT	CASSPFGHNTEAFF
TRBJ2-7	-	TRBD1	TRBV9	TGTGCCAGCAGCCCCCCGACAGGGGCCGAGCAGTACTTC	CASSPPTGAEQYF
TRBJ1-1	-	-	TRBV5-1	TGCGCCAGCAGCTTCTCAGGGGTCGGGGGCACTGAAGCTTTCTTT	CASSFSGVGGTEAFF
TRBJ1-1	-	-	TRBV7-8	TGTGCCAGCAGCTCCCAGGGGAACACTGAAGCTTTCTTT	CASSSQGNTEAFF
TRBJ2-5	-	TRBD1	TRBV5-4	TGTGCCAGCCGACTATTAGGGGACAGGGAAGAGACCCAGTACTTC	CASRLLGDREETQYF
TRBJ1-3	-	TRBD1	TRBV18	TGTGCCAGCTCACCACCGACAGGGGGCCTCTCTGGAAACACCATATATTTT	CASSPPTGGLSGNTIYF
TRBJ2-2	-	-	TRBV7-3	TGTGCCAGCAGCGTAGCGACAGGGAACACCGGGGAGCTGTTTTTT	CASSVATGNTGELFF
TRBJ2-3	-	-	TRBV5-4	TGTGCCAGCAGCCGGGACAGCACAGATACGCAGTATTTT	CASSRDSTDTQYF
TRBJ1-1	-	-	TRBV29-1	TGCAGCGTTGTAGAGACAGATGAAGCTTTCTTT	CSVVETDEAFF
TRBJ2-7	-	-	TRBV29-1	TGCAGCGCATCAGGGGCCTTGAACGACGAGCAGTACTTC	CSASGALNDEQYF
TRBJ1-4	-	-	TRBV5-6	TGTGCCAGCAGCGCCTGGGAAAGGGGATTTTCTGAAAAACTGTTTTTT	CASSAWERGFSEKLFF
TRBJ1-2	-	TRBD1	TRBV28	TGTGCCAGCACACAGTTCCAGGGGGGTATGGGTTATGGCTACACCTTC	CASTQFQGGMGYGYTF
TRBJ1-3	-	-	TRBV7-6	TGTGCCAGCAGCTTAGCTAACTCGGGATCTGGAAACACCATATATTTT	CASSLANSGSGNTIYF
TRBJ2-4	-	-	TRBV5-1	TGCGCCAGCAGCTTGGGGGCGGACACCCTAGCCAAAAACATTCAGTACTTC	CASSLGADTLAKNIQYF
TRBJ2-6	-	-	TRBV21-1	-	CASEQRVGAGANVLTF
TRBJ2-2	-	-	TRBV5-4	TGTGCCAGCAGCCTTGGGGGGTCAAGGGGGCCGATCACGGAGCTGTTTTTT	CASSLGGSRGPITELFF
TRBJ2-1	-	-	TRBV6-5	TGTGCCAGCAGTTACTCTCCACGGGGAGGTGAGCAGTTCTTC	CASSYSPRGGEQFF
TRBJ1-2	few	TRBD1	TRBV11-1	TGTGCCAGCAGGTCAGGGGGCGTCGGCTACACCTTC	CASRSGGVGYTF
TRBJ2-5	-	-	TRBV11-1	TGTGCCAGCAGCCCCCGCCTTTATAAAGAGACCCAGTACTTC	CASSPRLYKETQYF
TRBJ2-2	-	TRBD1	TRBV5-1	TGCGCCAGCAGCTTGGCGGGACAGGGGAACACCGGGGAGCTGTTTTTT	CASSLAGQGNTGELFF
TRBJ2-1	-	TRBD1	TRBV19	TGTGCCAGTAGTCTCAGGGGGAATGAGCAGTTCTTC	CASSLRGNEQFF
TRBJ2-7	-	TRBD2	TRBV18	TGTGCCAGCTCGTCCGGTGGGGGGGGCTACGAGCAGTACTTC	CASSSGGGGYEQYF
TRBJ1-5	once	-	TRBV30	TGTGCCTGGAATCCAGGGGCCGCTTTTTCGGGCAATCAGCCCCAGCATTTT	CAWNPGAAFSGNQPQHF
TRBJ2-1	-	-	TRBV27	TGTGCCAGCACCCGGGGAGGGGGCGTTTTAGGGCCCCAGTTCTTC	CASTRGGGVLGPQFF
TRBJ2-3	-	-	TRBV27	TGTGCCAGCAGCGACCCGTGGGATACGCAGTATTTT	CASSDPWDTQYF
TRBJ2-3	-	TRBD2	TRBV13	TGTGCCAGCAGCGCTCGGAGTGGGACTAGACCCACAGATACGCAGTATTTT	CASSARSGTRPTDTQYF
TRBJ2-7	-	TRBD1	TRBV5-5	TGTGCCAGCAGCTTGGCCGGGACAGTCTATTACGAGCAGTACTTC	CASSLAGTVYYEQYF
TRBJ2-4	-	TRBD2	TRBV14	TGTGCCAGCAGCCAAGCCGGGCGGGGGACGGGAAACATTCAGTACTTC	CASSQAGRGTGNIQYF
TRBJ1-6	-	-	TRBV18	TGTGCCAGCTCACCCCGGGCCGTGGGTAATTCACCCCTCCACTTT	CASSPRAVGNSPLHF
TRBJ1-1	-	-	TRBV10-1	TGCGCCAGCAGTGGGGGGAAAGGGAACACTGAAGCTTTCTTT	CASSGGKGNTEAFF